This T cell receptor beta chain was profiled in a study of cytomegalovirus exposure and HLA in healthy donors. The germline gives CDR1 LNHDA, CDR2 SQIVND (reference sequence). V was shortened by 6 bases and J by 4 bases, with 13 bases between the two germline ends. There are 14 residues in the CDR3. In the PCR, 60 Vbeta and 13 Jbeta primers were used. Sequencing used immunoSEQ multiplex PCR; TCRdb keeps in-frame clones, though not all of them. The sample lists about 160,000 clones, around four fifths seen once, with 1.3% to 1.5% in the top ten. As concerns this clone: Its antigen is currently unknown.

Findings and limits, study-wide: It was confirmed in vitro that a few of the CMV-associated chains were specific for CMV antigens. A later examination showed that TCR association rates differed by HLA locus, with DRB1 most and HLA-C fewest. Information on immune exposure was restricted to one variable (CMV serostatus).

This TCR derives from a woman aged 25-40 years in good health and CMV-seronegative. Material for sequencing was PBMCs. The chain is built from TRBV19 and TRBJ1-5, with D possibly TRBD1 on 5 matching bases. CDR3 in amino acids: CASRSRGSNQPQHF. The CDR3 nucleotides are TGTGCCAGTAGAAGTCGGGGGTCGAATCAGCCCCAGCATTTT.